The source of this T cell receptor (delta chain) is a study of gamma delta lymphoproliferative disorders and STAT genes. Study as a whole: The LymphoTrack Dx TCRG Assay amplified gamma chains from at least 50 ng of genomic DNA. Delta-chain libraries followed the EuroClonality-NGS standard operating procedure. Study-wide results and limits: Most major patient clonotypes were shared with at least one healthy donor.

TCRdb used CATT to re-call clones from the multiplex PCR reads. The sample shows about 920 delta-chain clones, roughly 2% of them seen only once. This CDR3 has 18 residues. Germline V CDR1 and CDR2: GEAIGNYY, EKD. J lost 10 bases, V lost 1 base, and 23 bases had no gene match. PBMCs from patients and controls supplied the genomic DNA for sequencing. Comments on this clone: The antigen remains unidentified. A far larger clone is one nucleotide away, so this likely arose from a read error. The sample carries other DNA sequences with the same CDR3.

Sequencing input: blood. The V and J genes are TRDV2 and TRDJ1; 7 positions match TRDD2. This TCR came from a human donor in good health. As DNA, the CDR3 is TGTGCCTGTGACACTGTTTCCTACGGTGCATCAACCCCCGAGGGACTCATCTTT. Its translation is CACDTVSYGASTPEGLIF.